Each of the 15 T cell receptor beta chains below was sequenced from the same sample in a study of blood T cell repertoires in COVID-19. The table came from immunoSEQ multiplex PCR; TCRdb's copy has only in-frame clones and leaves some out. The data hold about 250,000 clones, with about 85% observed a single time. Sequenced sample: peripheral blood. The source is a woman of 80 years or more with acute or convalescent COVID-19.

This clone has only a few counts. This chain connects TRBV2 to TRBJ1-3; D possibly corresponds to TRBD1 (5 bases). The CDR3 has 16 residues. Germline lookup yields CDR1 SNHLY and CDR2 FYNNEI. V was pared by 4 bases and J by 0 bases, with 13 bases between. The CDR3 DNA reads as TGTGCCAGCAGTGTAGGAGGGGCTCGCTCTGGAAACACCATATATTTT. Its translation: CASSVGGARSGNTIYF.

The chain combines TRBV7-9 with TRBJ2-7; TRBD2 aligns across 8 bases. Germline V CDR1 and CDR2: SEHNR, FQNEAQ (reference sequence). The CDR3 loop spans 14 amino acids. With V trimmed by 3 bases and J by 5 bases, 6 bases remained unmatched. For the CDR3, the DNA is TGTGCCAGCAGCTTCGGGGGGGCTGGAGACGAGCAGTACTTC. This sequence encodes CASSFGGAGDEQYF. Variable domain in full (rest from reference TRBV7-9 and TRBJ2-7): DTGVSQNPRHKITKRGQNVTFRCDPISEHNRLYWYRQTLGQGPEFLTYFQNEAQLEKSRLLSDRFSAERPKGSFSTLEIQRTEQGDSAMYLCASSFGGAGDEQYFGPGTRLTVT.

The chain combines TRBV29-1 with TRBJ2-7, with 7 bases aligning to TRBD1. The junction had 3 bases not matched to a gene; V was cut back by 0 bases and J by 4 bases. In germline, CDR1 is SQVTM, CDR2 ANQGSEA. The CDR3 covers 13 residues. CDR3 region: CSVEDEGAYEQYF. The CDR3 DNA sequence: TGCAGCGTTGAAGATGAGGGGGCGTACGAGCAGTACTTC.

The chain uses TRBV7-9 and TRBJ1-2; a weak D match, TRBD1 (6 bases). Germline CDR1 is SEHNR and CDR2 is FQNEAQ (reference sequence). This CDR3 region has 13 residues. V dropped 8 bases and J dropped 4 bases, with 14 bases sitting between them. The DNA for the CDR3 is TGTGCCAGCTGGGGACACAGAGGCTATGGCTACACCTTC. It specifies CASWGHRGYGYTF.

The chain carries TRBV10-3 and TRBJ2-2; 10 positions agree with TRBD2. Per the germline V gene, CDR1 is ENHRY and CDR2 is SYGVKD. This CDR3 has 15 residues. V lost 6 bases, J lost 6 bases, and 7 bases stayed unmatched. CDR3 residues: CAIRGTSVRSGELFF. The DNA for the CDR3 is TGTGCCATCAGGGGGACTAGCGTCCGGTCCGGGGAGCTGTTTTTT.

The chain links TRBV15 to TRBJ1-3; unclear D gene. Germline V gives CDR1 LNHNV, CDR2 YYDKDF (reference sequence). The CDR3 is 16 amino acids. The V and J ends lost 1 base and 4 bases respectively, with 14 bases between them. The CDR3 DNA sequence: TGTGCCACCAGCAGAGTTTACCGATCGGGAGGAAACACCATATATTTT. It yields the protein CATSRVYRSGGNTIYF. The full variable domain, with the rest looked up from reference TRBV15 and TRBJ1-3, is DAMVIQNPRYQVTQFGKPVTLSCSQTLNHNVMYWYQQKSSQAPKLLFHYYDKDFNNEADTPDNFQSRRPNTSFCFLDIRSPGLGDTAMYLCATSRVYRSGGNTIYFGEGSWLTVV.

The CDR3 is CASSLAAGAWQGDTQYF. The DNA of the CDR3 is TGTGCCAGCAGCTTGGCAGCGGGCGCCTGGCAAGGGGATACGCAGTATTTT. This chain connects TRBV5-5 to TRBJ2-3; possible D gene TRBD2, 6 bases. V lost 0 bases and J 6 bases, leaving 20 bases between the germline ends. Germline V gives CDR1 SGHKS, CDR2 YYEKEE (reference sequence). This CDR3 is 17 amino acids long.

The V gene is TRBV5-4, the J gene TRBJ2-5; 12 bases are shared with TRBD1. The CDR3 runs to 18 residues. Germline-derived CDR1 and CDR2 are SGHNT and YYREEE (reference sequence). V gave up 8 bases and J gave up 2 bases; unmatched junction bases: 16. This CDR3 reads CASETSGQGARGQETQYF. The DNA for the CDR3 is TGTGCCAGTGAAACCTCGGGACAGGGGGCCAGGGGGCAAGAGACCCAGTACTTC. The variable domain in full, with the rest retrieved from reference TRBV5-4 and TRBJ2-5, is ETGVTQSPTHLIKTRGQQVTLRCSSQSGHNTVSWYQQALGQGPQFIFQYYREEENGRGNFPPRFSGLQFPNYSSELNVNALELDDSALYLCASETSGQGARGQETQYFGPGTRLLVL.

The genes are TRBV5-8 and TRBJ1-2; TRBD1 agrees at 9 bases. Trimming at V came to 0 bases and at J to 4 bases, leaving 4 bases not matched to a gene. This CDR3 has 15 amino acids. The germline V gene encodes CDR1 SGHTS and CDR2 YDEGEE. The DNA of the CDR3 is TGTGCCAGCAGCTTGGGAGGGACAGGGAGCTATGGCTACACCTTC. Translating it yields CASSLGGTGSYGYTF.

The chain carries TRBV6-5 and TRBJ1-1; D is unresolved. V lost 11 bases, J lost 5 bases, and 15 bases lay in between. The CDR3 has 12 residues. The germline gives CDR1 MNHEY, CDR2 SVGAGI. This chain's CDR3 is CASQPPVTEAFF. The CDR3 region has the DNA TGTGCCTCTCAACCCCCAGTAACTGAAGCTTTCTTT.

The rearrangement links TRBV3-1 (or the pseudogene TRBV3-2) to TRBJ2-2, with a weak D call TRBD1 (6 bases). With 4 bases removed from V and 2 bases from J, the gap between germline ends came to 11 bases. Per the germline V gene, CDR1 is LGHDT and CDR2 is YNNKEL (reference sequence). The CDR3 contains 15 residues. The CDR3 region has the DNA TGTGCCAGCAGCCCCACGGACAGAAACACCGGGGAGCTGTTTTTT. Translated: CASSPTDRNTGELFF.

This clone was counted a few times. The CDR3 region is CASSLWPLAGEKGNEQFF. CDR3 sequence (DNA): TGTGCCAGCAGCCTATGGCCACTAGCGGGAGAGAAGGGCAATGAGCAGTTCTTC. V gene TRBV3-1 (or the pseudogene TRBV3-2) combines with J gene TRBJ2-1, with TRBD2 identical over 11 bases. The CDR3 sequence is 18 residues long. V shed 4 bases and J 6 bases; nucleotides not matched to a gene: 14. CDR1 and CDR2 from the germline V gene are LGHDT and YNNKEL (reference sequence).

This clone was detected once. V usage is TRBV11-3 and J usage is TRBJ2-7; no clear D. CDR3 length: 13 amino acids. The V gene's germline CDR1 is SGHNT and CDR2 YENEEA. Trimming took off 5 bases at V and 6 bases at J, with 14 bases between the two ends. Written as DNA, the CDR3 is TGTGCCAGCAGCGTAGGTGCTCTCGGCGAGCAGTACTTC. This translates into CASSVGALGEQYF. The full variable domain, completed using reference TRBV11-3 and TRBJ2-7, is EAGVVQSPRYKIIEKKQPVAFWCNPISGHNTLYWYLQNLGQGPELLIRYENEEAVDDSQLPKDRFSAERLKGVDSTLKIQPAELGDSAVYLCASSVGALGEQYFGPGTRLTVT.

J is TRBJ1-2 and V is TRBV11-2, with D possibly TRBD1 on 5 matching bases. CDR1 and CDR2 from the germline V gene are SGHAT and FQNNGV. The ends were cut back, 3 bases at V and 1 base at J, with 12 bases in the middle. There are 15 residues in the CDR3. In DNA, the CDR3 is TGTGCCAGCAGCTTTCTTGACAGTATTAACTATGGCTACACCTTC. Its protein is CASSFLDSINYGYTF. The entire variable domain, with the rest obtained from reference TRBV11-2 and TRBJ1-2, is as follows: EAGVAQSPRYKIIEKRQSVAFWCNPISGHATLYWYQQILGQGPKLLIQFQNNGVVDDSQLPKDRFSAERLKGVDSTLKIQPAKLEDSAVYLCASSFLDSINYGYTFGSGTRLTVV.

The rearrangement links TRBV4-2 to TRBJ1-5; D is unresolved. The CDR3 runs to 18 residues. V was trimmed by 1 base and J by 9 bases, leaving 25 bases between them. Germline values: CDR1 LGHNA, CDR2 YNFKEQ. The CDR3 DNA is TGTGCCAGCAGCCAAGTTTCGGAGACTTCGCCGAGGAAAAGGCCCCAGCATTTT. Translation gives CASSQVSETSPRKRPQHF.